The clone carrying this TCR beta chain was recorded at least ten times. Each CDR3 protein gets one entry after TCRdb re-called the RT-PCR reads with MiXCR. This table has about 700,000 distinct CDR3 sequences, approximately 15% appearing once. The CDR3 totals 15 residues. CDR1 and CDR2 (germline): SGDLS, YYNGEE. V shed 0 bases and J 1 base; nucleotides not matched to a gene: 1. Sequenced material: memory CD4+ T cells from blood. The sequence was obtained from a female donor in good health, serving as a healthy control. The chain uses TRBV9 and TRBJ2-1; 7 nucleotides agree with TRBD2. As DNA, the CDR3 is TGTGCCAGCAGCGTAGACGGGGGGTCCTACAATGAGCAGTTCTTC. It translates to CASSVDGGSYNEQFF.